Below are 29 T cell receptor beta chains sequenced from a single sample in a study of OX40 agonist ivuxolimab in advanced cancers. Preparation of the library involved the immunoSEQ multiplex PCR assay. TCRdb's version of the immuneACCESS table is confined to in-frame rearrangements and falls short of the full clone set. An unresolved V gene accounts for under half of the shortfall where checked; the remainder is of unknown origin. Recorded for this sample are fewer than 50,000 clones; roughly 82% of them occurred a single time. More than 6.5% of the sample goes to the ten largest clones. Specimen: CD4+ or CD8+ T cells sorted from blood, collected in a trial of the OX40 agonist ivuxolimab. These TCRs come from an adult with an advanced solid tumor such as melanoma, head and neck, liver or kidney cancer.

The chain joins TRBV6-1 to TRBJ2-3, with 10 bases identical to TRBD2. V trimming: 2 bases; J trimming: 4 bases; junction bases outside the gene matches: 12. Per germline, CDR1 MNHNS and CDR2 SASEGT. The CDR3 covers 18 residues. The CDR3 coding sequence is TGTGCCAGCAGTGAAATAAGGAGCGGGAGGGGGTGGCCAGATACGCAGTATTTT. Translation: CASSEIRSGRGWPDTQYF.

The chain combines TRBV29-1 with TRBJ2-7; TRBD1 agrees at 10 bases. The CDR3 is made up of 13 amino acids. The germline CDR1 and CDR2 sequences are SQVTM and ANQGSEA. V gave up 7 bases and J gave up 1 base; unmatched junction bases: 4. CDR3 region: CSAWTGGSYEQYF. The CDR3 nucleotides read TGCAGCGCCTGGACAGGGGGATCCTACGAGCAGTACTTC.

The table lists this clone with a few counts. The chain employs TRBV28 and TRBJ1-3, with unresolved D. There are 13 residues in the CDR3. Germline values: CDR1 MDHEN, CDR2 SYDVKM. Trimming stripped 8 bases from V and 3 bases from J, with 11 bases between. The DNA for the CDR3 is TGTGCCAGCCGGGTGTTTAGTGGAAACACCATATATTTT. It translates to CASRVFSGNTIYF.

The table lists this clone with a count of one. This specimen includes other DNA sequences encoding the same CDR3. The chain has TRBV18 and TRBJ2-3; no clear D. Germline CDR1 and CDR2: KGHSH and LQKENI. This CDR3 region has 13 residues. Trimming took off 0 bases at V and 2 bases at J, with 3 bases between the two ends. CDR3 DNA: TGTGCCAGCTCACCACCCTCCACAGATACGCAGTATTTT. Translating gives CASSPPSTDTQYF.

This clone is a singleton in its sample. The chain carries TRBV2 and TRBJ2-5; TRBD1 might be the D (6 bases). The tail of the sequence fits TRBJ2-7 better, so the J call may be wrong. The CDR3 loop spans 14 amino acids. Germline-derived CDR1 and CDR2 are SNHLY and FYNNEI. The CDR3 is CASSEQGHSYEQYF. CDR3 sequence (DNA): TGTGCCAGCAGTGAACAGGGACATTCCTACGAGCAGTACTTC.

V gene TRBV2 combines with J gene TRBJ2-2; possible D gene TRBD1, 5 bases. This CDR3 has 13 amino acids. V was cut by 4 bases and J by 5 bases, with 8 bases left in between. Germline V gives CDR1 SNHLY, CDR2 FYNNEI. DNA of the CDR3: TGTGCCAGCAGTGGGGGCATAACCGGGGAGCTGTTTTTT. Residues: CASSGGITGELFF.

The CDR3 DNA follows: TGTGCCAGTTTCCGGACAGGGGGATACGCTGAAGCTTTCTTT. It translates to CASFRTGGYAEAFF. This chain uses TRBV19 with TRBJ1-1; 10 positions agree with TRBD1. The CDR3 is 14 residues long. Germline loops: CDR1 LNHDA, CDR2 SQIVND (reference sequence). Trimming removed 8 bases from V and 6 bases from J; junction bases left unmatched: 9.

The rearrangement joins TRBV19 to TRBJ1-4; tentative D call: TRBD1 (6 bases). From germline, CDR1 is LNHDA and CDR2 SQIVND (reference sequence). V was clipped by 10 bases and J by 10 bases, with 19 bases between them. The CDR3 has 13 amino acids. CDR3 DNA sequence: TGTGCCACCACGGCGACCAGGGGTGGAAAACTGTTTTTT. Translation: CATTATRGGKLFF.

A few counts support this clone. The genes are TRBV28 and TRBJ1-4, with D maybe TRBD1 (5 bases). The CDR3 is 13 amino acids. Germline V gene sequence: CDR1 MDHEN, CDR2 SYDVKM. V was trimmed by 5 bases and J by 8 bases, leaving 12 bases between them. The CDR3 protein is CASSLRVGEKLFF. Here the CDR3 DNA reads TGTGCCAGCAGTCTCAGGGTTGGGGAAAAACTGTTTTTT.

J is TRBJ2-7 and V is TRBV6-5; no clear D. Trimming removed 2 bases at V and 4 bases at J, with 9 bases between. The CDR3 has 13 amino acids. Per germline, CDR1 MNHEY and CDR2 SVGAGI. Here the CDR3 reads CASSYGWGYEQYF. The CDR3 DNA sequence: TGTGCCAGCAGTTACGGGTGGGGTTACGAGCAGTACTTC.

The DNA of the CDR3 is TGTGCCAGCAGCTTTGGACAGGGGGAAACCTACGAGCAGTACTTC. The encoded protein is CASSFGQGETYEQYF. The V call is TRBV7-9, the J call TRBJ2-7; 10 bases map to TRBD1. Germline V gene sequence: CDR1 SEHNR, CDR2 FQNEAQ (reference sequence). The length of the CDR3 is 15 residues. After removal of 3 bases from V and 2 bases from J, the junction contained 4 bases not matched to a gene.

J is TRBJ1-3 and V is TRBV4-1; D call uncertain. The CDR3 has 16 amino acids. V was shortened by 4 bases and J by 0 bases, with 13 bases between the two germline ends. The germline V gene has CDR1 MGHRA and CDR2 YSYEKL. Here the CDR3 DNA reads TGCGCCAGCAGCCTCGGGCCCATGAGCTCTGGAAACACCATATATTTT. It translates to CASSLGPMSSGNTIYF.

This rearrangement joins TRBV5-1 to TRBJ2-5; TRBD2 is a possible D gene (6 bases). Trimming removed 0 bases at V and 4 bases at J, with 10 bases between. The CDR3 has 14 amino acids. Germline CDR1 SGHRS, CDR2 YFSETQ. The CDR3 spells CASSLARLVETQYF. The CDR3 nucleotides are TGCGCCAGCAGCTTGGCCCGACTAGTAGAGACCCAGTACTTC.

This chain joins TRBV4-1 and TRBJ2-7; D unresolved. In germline, CDR1 is MGHRA, CDR2 YSYEKL. This CDR3 has 14 amino acids. V was shortened by 0 bases and J by 5 bases, with 11 bases between the two germline ends. Here the CDR3 DNA reads TGCGCCAGCAGCCAAGAGGGTCAGTGGGACGAGCAGTACTTC. Translated: CASSQEGQWDEQYF.

CDR3 residues: CASSQDRNTEAFF. The CDR3 DNA reads as TGCGCCAGCAGCCAAGATCGGAACACTGAAGCTTTCTTT. This chain uses TRBV4-3 with TRBJ1-1; D remains ambiguous. V was cut by 0 bases and J by 1 base, with 3 bases left in between. The CDR3 runs to 13 residues. Per germline, CDR1 LGHNA and CDR2 YSLEER.

The genes are TRBV19 and TRBJ1-2; TRBD1 is a possible D gene (6 bases). The CDR3 has 14 residues. V dropped 3 bases and J dropped 2 bases, with 10 bases sitting between them. Looked up from germline, CDR1 is LNHDA and CDR2 is SQIVND (reference sequence). Written as DNA, the CDR3 is TGTGCCAGTAGTATCAACAGGGTCAACTATGGCTACACCTTC. It translates to CASSINRVNYGYTF. The full variable domain, completed using reference TRBV19 and TRBJ1-2, is DGGITQSPKYLFRKEGQNVTLSCEQNLNHDAMYWYRQDPGQGLRLIYYSQIVNDFQKGDIAEGYSVSREKKESFPLTVTSAQKNPTAFYLCASSINRVNYGYTFGSGTRLTVV.

The chain links TRBV11-2 to TRBJ1-1, with 8 bases matching TRBD1. V was pared by 3 bases and J by 10 bases, with 1 base of the junction left unmatched. Germline V gene sequence: CDR1 SGHAT, CDR2 FQNNGV. This CDR3 contains 11 residues. CDR3 in amino acids: CASSFDRGAFF. Here the CDR3 DNA reads TGTGCCAGCAGCTTTGACAGGGGAGCTTTCTTT.

The V call is TRBV7-2, the J call TRBJ2-1; D unclear. There are 14 residues in the CDR3. Germline V gene lookup returns CDR1 SGHTA and CDR2 FQGNSA. Trimming stripped 4 bases from V and 15 bases from J, with 22 bases between. CDR3 loop: CASSSKPSSQLLFF. The CDR3 DNA sequence: TGTGCCAGCAGCTCCAAGCCGTCCAGCCAATTATTGTTCTTC.

This clone was observed a handful of times. The chain couples TRBV5-4 to TRBJ2-3; possibly TRBD1 for D (5 bases). Trimming removed 1 base at V and 6 bases at J, with 18 bases between. The CDR3 contains 16 residues. Germline V gene lookup returns CDR1 SGHNT and CDR2 YYREEE (reference sequence). CDR3 nucleotides: TGTGCCAGCAGCTTGCCTAAGACAGCCTACGTGGATACGCAGTATTTT. It is translated as CASSLPKTAYVDTQYF.

The gene calls are TRBV4-3 and TRBJ2-3; TRBD2 agrees at 9 bases. The CDR3 is 18 amino acids. The germline V gene encodes CDR1 LGHNA and CDR2 YSLEER. The trim removed 1 base at V and 4 bases at J, leaving 12 bases unmatched. CDR3 DNA: TGCGCCAGCAGCCAAGGAGTCGGCGGGAGGGCCAGGCCAGATACGCAGTATTTT. Its protein is CASSQGVGGRARPDTQYF.

This clone was recorded once. The chain employs TRBV5-1 and TRBJ2-6; D is uncertain. The V and J ends lost 5 bases and 0 bases respectively, with 12 bases between them. The CDR3 is 16 residues long. CDR1 is SGHRS and CDR2 is YFSETQ in the germline V gene. The CDR3: CASRLSPSSGANVLTF. In nucleotides, the CDR3 is TGCGCCAGCAGGCTTTCACCGAGCTCTGGGGCCAACGTCCTGACTTTC.

This clone turned up a few times. The rearrangement uses TRBV30 and TRBJ1-1; 8 bases agree with TRBD1. CDR3 size: 12 residues. After removal of 0 bases from V and 8 bases from J, the junction contained 2 bases not matched to a gene. Germline lookup yields CDR1 GTSNPN and CDR2 SVGIG (reference sequence). The CDR3 DNA is TGTGCCTGGAGTGTACAGGGGGTAGAAGCTTTCTTT. Its protein product is CAWSVQGVEAFF. The variable domain in full, completed from reference TRBV30 and TRBJ1-1, reads SQTIHQWPATLVQPVGSPLSLECTVEGTSNPNLYWYRQAAGRGLQLLFYSVGIGQISSEVPQNLSASRPQDRQFILSSKKLLLSDSGFYLCAWSVQGVEAFFGQGTRLTVV.

The rearrangement joins TRBV2 to TRBJ2-5; D uncertain. V lost 6 bases to trimming and J lost 12 bases, with 17 bases between them. The length of the CDR3 is 12 residues. CDR1 is SNHLY and CDR2 is FYNNEI in the germline V gene. The CDR3 DNA reads as TGTGCCAGCAGACAAACCGCCGATGGAAAGTACTTC. Protein sequence: CASRQTADGKYF.

This clone was recorded once. J is TRBJ1-5 and V is TRBV19; the D is unclear. Deletions cut 1 base from V and 3 bases from J, with 13 bases between. Germline assignment: CDR1 LNHDA and CDR2 SQIVND (reference sequence). The CDR3 runs 16 residues. The CDR3 spells CASSIGQSRFNQPQHF. In DNA form, the CDR3 reads TGTGCCAGTAGTATAGGGCAGTCGAGATTCAATCAGCCCCAGCATTTT.

The J gene is TRBJ1-2, the V gene TRBV9; 10 positions match TRBD1. This CDR3 contains 16 residues. Germline trimming cut 3 bases from V and 6 bases from J; bases unmatched to any gene: 11. Germline V gene sequence: CDR1 SGDLS, CDR2 YYNGEE. The CDR3: CASSAPGTGAFDGYTF. The DNA of the CDR3 is TGTGCCAGCAGCGCCCCCGGGACAGGGGCCTTCGATGGCTACACCTTC.

The gene calls are TRBV6-6 and TRBJ2-7, with D hard to call. The CDR3 spans 12 residues. V gave up 1 base and J gave up 5 bases, with 6 bases separating them. CDR1 and CDR2 (germline): MNHNY, SVGAGI (reference sequence). CDR3 nucleotides: TGTGCCAGCAGTTACTTCCGGAACGAGCAGTACTTC. This translates into CASSYFRNEQYF.

The chain combines TRBV4-3 with TRBJ2-7, with 10 nucleotides matching TRBD2. J gave up 3 bases and V 1 base, and 3 bases lay outside the gene matches. CDR1 is LGHNA and CDR2 is YSLEER in the germline V gene. The CDR3 contains 15 residues. The DNA for the CDR3 is TGCGCCAGCAGCCAAGCGACTAGCGGGTACTACGAGCAGTACTTC. It codes for CASSQATSGYYEQYF.

The chain's CDR3 is CASSPQGGGVSYNEQFF. The CDR3 DNA follows: TGCGCCAGCAGCCCTCAGGGCGGGGGAGTCTCCTACAATGAGCAGTTCTTC. The gene calls are TRBV4-1 and TRBJ2-1; TRBD2 matches 7 bases. CDR1 MGHRA and CDR2 YSYEKL come from the germline V gene. This CDR3 has 17 residues. Trimming removed 4 bases from V and 0 bases from J; junction bases left unmatched: 9.

V usage is TRBV6-5 and J usage is TRBJ2-3, with D maybe TRBD2 (6 bases). The germline V and J ends were trimmed by 4 bases and 0 bases, with 8 bases remaining between them. Germline CDR1 is MNHEY and CDR2 is SVGAGI. The CDR3 is made up of 14 amino acids. CDR3 in DNA: TGTGCCAGCAGTTCCAGCGGGAGCACAGATACGCAGTATTTT. Its protein is CASSSSGSTDTQYF.